The clone carrying this TCR beta chain was seen more than once but under ten times. The data are from a study of blood T cells in healthy people across ages. This CDR3 spans 15 amino acids. Germline V gene sequence: CDR1 WSHSY, CDR2 SAAADI. For the second PCR, which ran for about 7 to 12 cycles, a sample-barcoded 5' primer and a J-beta primer mix were used. Each cDNA molecule carried a tag from a template-switch adaptor that contained 12 random nucleotides. TCRdb called the 5' RACE reads again in MiXCR, with one record for every CDR3 protein. This table holds roughly 1,000,000 distinct CDR3 sequences, under 30% found once. Caucasian individuals from Russia who were healthy and aged roughly 6 to 95 acted as donors. The same data also contributed to another study, on T cells of mothers and their children. That paper adds: Similar effects of thymic selection on TCR recombination output were recorded in related and unrelated pairs.

The gene calls are TRBV10-2 and TRBJ2-5; D might be TRBD1 or TRBD2, each matching 6 bases. The DNA end favors TRBJ2-1, so the J call may be wrong. The TCR was taken from a girl aged 2-10 years in good health. Sequenced sample: blood. The CDR3 sequence is CASSEQTGLYNEQFF. CDR3 DNA: TGCGCCAGCAGTGAACAGACAGGACTATACAATGAGCAGTTCTTC.